Described below is a single T cell receptor beta chain sequence and its context. These data originate in a study of blood T cell repertoires in COVID-19. Overall study: Sample material is recorded as cDNA or gDNA derived from T cells, B-cell-depleted T cells, or PBMCs.

Authors' methods: The assay estimated nucleated cells by amplifying reference gene primers. Assay used: immunoSEQ multiplex PCR; TCRdb lists only in-frame clones, some missing. V and J calls and clone size are those listed in that table; D and trimming were worked out from the DNA. The data contain 150,000 to 200,000 clones, approximately 85% of them seen just once; the ten biggest clones take up about 9.4%. Germline CDR1 reads MNHEY; CDR2 reads SMNVEV (reference sequence). The CDR3 runs 15 residues. V lost 9 bases, J lost 4 bases, and 7 bases stayed unmatched. The source material was PBMCs or T cells enriched from blood (not recorded which). This TCR came from a woman younger than 30 who had recovered from COVID-19. This sequence joins TRBV27 and TRBJ2-1, with 12 bases fitting TRBD2. The CDR3 nucleotides read TGTGCCAGTACATCGACTAGCGGGGGATACAATGAGCAGTTCTTC. Translated, it gives CASTSTSGGYNEQFF.